The 25 T cell receptor beta chains below all came from one sample that was sequenced in a study of blood T cell repertoires in COVID-19. Sequencing used immunoSEQ multiplex PCR; TCRdb keeps in-frame clones, though not all of them. The sample consists of roughly 230,000 clones, approximately 85% of them appearing once. Sequencing was carried out using peripheral blood. The source is a man aged 50 to 59 with COVID-19, enrolled during active disease.

CDR3 nucleotides: TGTGCCAGCAGTTTAGACAGGGGTATCGAGCTGTTTTTT. It codes for CASSLDRGIELFF. This chain uses TRBV27 with TRBJ2-2; TRBD1 aligns across 8 bases. Trimming removed 2 bases from V and 11 bases from J; junction bases left unmatched: 4. The CDR3 has 13 residues. In germline, CDR1 is MNHEY, CDR2 SMNVEV (reference sequence).

This chain links TRBV20-1 with TRBJ1-1; no reliable D call. The V end lost 1 base, the J end lost 6 bases, and 6 bases lay between the germline ends. The CDR3 spans 11 residues. From germline, CDR1 is DFQATT and CDR2 SNEGSKA (reference sequence). This CDR3 reads CSARGGAEAFF. The CDR3 DNA reads as TGCAGTGCTAGAGGAGGTGCTGAAGCTTTCTTT.

The CDR3 nucleotides are TGCGCCAGCAGCCAAGGGGCAGGGGTGATCCCCTATGGCTACACCTTC. Its protein product is CASSQGAGVIPYGYTF. The V gene is TRBV4-1, the J gene TRBJ1-2, with D perhaps TRBD1 (6 bases). The CDR3 runs to 16 residues. Trimming left V 1 base short and J 4 bases short, with 16 bases between. Germline V CDR1 and CDR2: MGHRA, YSYEKL.

The rearrangement joins TRBV11-2 to TRBJ1-1; unclear D gene. Germline CDR1 reads SGHAT; CDR2 reads FQNNGV. V was pared by 3 bases and J by 1 base, with 12 bases between. The CDR3 loop spans 15 amino acids. CDR3 amino acids: CASSFTPQTNTEAFF. The CDR3 region has the DNA TGTGCCAGCAGCTTCACTCCTCAAACGAACACTGAAGCTTTCTTT.

The J gene is TRBJ1-2, the V gene TRBV14; 7 bases map to TRBD1. Germline CDR1 is SGHDN and CDR2 is FVKESK. This CDR3 has 14 residues. The V segment lost 4 bases and the J segment 4 bases; nucleotides outside the gene matches: 6. The CDR3 bases are TGTGCCAGCAGCCCCAGGGACAGAGCCTATGGCTACACCTTC. Residues: CASSPRDRAYGYTF.

The V gene is TRBV21-1, the J gene TRBJ1-6; the table's D call, TRBD1, was not checked against the DNA. TRBV21-1 is labeled a pseudogene. The CDR3 covers 16 residues. CDR3: CASSTQTGGADSPLHF. The DNA of the CDR3 is TGTGCCAGCAGCACCCAGACAGGGGGCGCGGATTCACCCCTCCACTTT.

This clone appeared a single time. J is TRBJ2-5 and V is TRBV5-4; 9 bases are a match to TRBD2. Germline trimming cut 4 bases from V and 3 bases from J; bases unmatched to any gene: 7. Germline CDR1 reads SGHNT; CDR2 reads YYREEE (reference sequence). This CDR3 contains 15 residues. Here the CDR3 reads CASSLLAGPEETQYF. In DNA form, the CDR3 reads TGTGCCAGCAGCCTCCTAGCGGGGCCTGAAGAGACCCAGTACTTC.

The chain couples TRBV3-1 (or the pseudogene TRBV3-2) to TRBJ1-2, with a tentative D call TRBD1 (6 bases). Trimming shortened V by 4 bases and J by 6 bases, and 18 bases separated the two germline ends. The CDR3 contains 15 residues. CDR1 and CDR2 (germline): LGHDT, YNNKEL (reference sequence). CDR3 in DNA: TGTGCCAGCAGCCCTCGACTGAGGACAGACGATGGCTACACCTTC. Its protein product is CASSPRLRTDDGYTF.

The V and J genes are TRBV9 and TRBJ1-1; 8 bases fit TRBD1. The junction had 12 bases not matched to a gene; V was cut back by 3 bases and J by 5 bases. This CDR3 is built from 16 residues. The germline V gene has CDR1 SGDLS and CDR2 YYNGEE. The CDR3 sequence is CASSEGQGGSLTEAFF. For the CDR3, the DNA is TGTGCCAGCAGCGAAGGACAGGGAGGTAGCCTGACTGAAGCTTTCTTT.

The chain combines TRBV6-2 or TRBV6-3 with TRBJ2-1; 8 bases are a match to TRBD2. Germline-derived CDR1 and CDR2 are MNHEY and SVGEGT. The CDR3 runs to 19 residues. The V gene end was trimmed by 5 bases and the J gene end by 1 base; junction bases not matched to a gene: 16. The CDR3 spells CASSDYINGGAGSYNEQFF. The CDR3 region has the DNA TGTGCCAGCAGTGACTACATCAACGGGGGGGCAGGATCCTACAATGAGCAGTTCTTC.

V and J are TRBV3-1 (or the pseudogene TRBV3-2) and TRBJ2-2; D is ambiguous. CDR3 length: 12 residues. The germline V gene has CDR1 LGHDT and CDR2 YNNKEL (reference sequence). The ends were cut back, 1 base at V and 7 bases at J, with 4 bases in the middle. CDR3 bases: TGTGCCAGCAGCCAAGCCATCGGGGAGCTGTTTTTT. Encoded protein: CASSQAIGELFF.

The V and J genes are TRBV12-3 or TRBV12-4 and TRBJ2-7; a weak D match, TRBD1 (6 bases). The ends were cut back, 5 bases at V and 2 bases at J, with 10 bases in the middle. The CDR3 has 13 amino acids. The CDR3 DNA reads as TGTGCCAGCAGTGTCGACAGGACCTACGAGCAGTACTTC. This codes for CASSVDRTYEQYF.

The chain recombines TRBV6-5 with TRBJ2-7, with TRBD1 matching over 10 bases. There are 13 residues in the CDR3. Trimming cost V 8 bases and J 4 bases; bases outside gene matches: 5. Germline lookup yields CDR1 MNHEY and CDR2 SVGAGI. This CDR3 is CASADRGNYEQYF. CDR3 nucleotides: TGTGCCAGCGCGGACAGGGGGAATTACGAGCAGTACTTC.

This clone was found a few times. This chain connects TRBV5-4 to TRBJ1-2, with 12 bases fitting TRBD1. The V gene end was trimmed by 4 bases and the J gene end by 5 bases; junction bases not matched to a gene: 3. Germline V gene data show CDR1 as SGHNT and CDR2 as YYREEE (reference sequence). CDR3 length: 14 residues. DNA for the CDR3: TGTGCCAGCAGCCGGGACAGGGGGCCGTATGGCTACACCTTC. Translated, it gives CASSRDRGPYGYTF.

In this sample, this clone turned up a few times. CDR3 sequence (DNA): TGCGCCAGCAGAGAAGCAGGGGGCGCAGCCGGGGAGCTGTTTTTT. This gives the protein CASREAGGAAGELFF. The chain recombines TRBV5-1 with TRBJ2-2; 8 nucleotides match TRBD1. The CDR3 consists of 15 residues. With V trimmed by 5 bases and J by 6 bases, 9 bases remained unmatched. CDR1 SGHRS and CDR2 YFSETQ come from the germline V gene.

There are a few counts of this clone. The chain carries TRBV2 and TRBJ1-5; D is ambiguous. V lost 7 bases and J 2 bases, leaving 6 bases between the germline ends. Germline assignment: CDR1 SNHLY and CDR2 FYNNEI. The CDR3 contains 12 residues. In DNA form, the CDR3 reads TGTGCCAGCAAACGCGGCAATCAGCCCCAGCATTTT. It yields the protein CASKRGNQPQHF.

The V call is TRBV15, the J call TRBJ1-2, with 7 bases fitting TRBD1. Per the germline V gene, CDR1 is LNHNV and CDR2 is YYDKDF (reference sequence). After removal of 0 bases from V and 8 bases from J, the junction contained 12 bases not matched to a gene. The CDR3 covers 16 residues. CDR3 DNA: TGTGCCACCAGCAGAGACGAAGAGGGGGCGTTGAGAGGCTACACCTTC. This translates into CATSRDEEGALRGYTF. Looking up the rest from reference TRBV15 and TRBJ1-2 gives the full variable domain: DAMVIQNPRYQVTQFGKPVTLSCSQTLNHNVMYWYQQKSSQAPKLLFHYYDKDFNNEADTPDNFQSRRPNTSFCFLDIRSPGLGDTAMYLCATSRDEEGALRGYTFGSGTRLTVV.

This chain joins TRBV2 and TRBJ2-5, with D perhaps matching TRBD2 (6 bases). Per the germline V gene, CDR1 is SNHLY and CDR2 is FYNNEI. The V end lost 3 bases, the J end lost 5 bases, and 7 bases lay between the germline ends. The CDR3 length is 12 residues. The CDR3 DNA is TGTGCCAGCAGTGAGGGGAGGGAGACCCAGTACTTC. Translation gives CASSEGRETQYF.

The CDR3 protein is CASSKGLRISGGRTGELFF. CDR3 nucleotides: TGTGCCAGCAGCAAAGGACTGAGAATTAGCGGGGGCCGCACCGGGGAGCTGTTTTTT. The chain employs TRBV21-1 and TRBJ2-2; TRBD2, as called in the table, went unchecked against the DNA. TRBV21-1 is a pseudogene. The CDR3 loop spans 19 amino acids.

The genes are TRBV29-1 and TRBJ1-2; D is undetermined. V was shortened by 7 bases and J by 4 bases, with 13 bases between the two germline ends. The CDR3 covers 12 residues. Germline loops: CDR1 SQVTM, CDR2 ANQGSEA. This CDR3 is CSGLEGPYGYTF. CDR3 bases: TGCAGCGGCCTGGAGGGCCCCTATGGCTACACCTTC.

The chain recombines TRBV18 with TRBJ2-5; D is possibly TRBD1 (6 bases). Germline CDR1 KGHSH, CDR2 LQKENI. The CDR3 runs to 16 residues. V was pared by 6 bases and J by 0 bases, with 17 bases between. The CDR3 reads CASSLDSGINQETQYF. The CDR3 DNA reads as TGTGCCAGCTCTCTGGACAGTGGAATCAACCAAGAGACCCAGTACTTC.

The chain employs TRBV27 and TRBJ1-1; unclear D gene. The CDR3 sequence is 15 residues long. V was clipped by 0 bases and J by 0 bases, with 8 bases between them. Germline V gene sequence: CDR1 MNHEY, CDR2 SMNVEV (reference sequence). CDR3 nucleotide sequence: TGTGCCAGCAGTTTATCCGGAGTAATGAACACTGAAGCTTTCTTT. This codes for CASSLSGVMNTEAFF.

This rearrangement joins TRBV28 to TRBJ1-6, with TRBD1 matching 7 bases. Germline-derived CDR1 and CDR2 are MDHEN and SYDVKM. The CDR3 has 15 residues. V lost 6 bases, J lost 6 bases, and 8 bases stayed unmatched. Written as DNA, the CDR3 is TGTGCCAGCAGCCCAGGGACAGAAACTAATTCACCCCTCCACTTT. It specifies CASSPGTETNSPLHF.

This chain links TRBV18 with TRBJ1-1, with 12 bases that match TRBD1. With V trimmed by 6 bases and J by 1 base, 6 bases remained unmatched. This CDR3 is built from 16 residues. CDR1 is KGHSH and CDR2 is LQKENI in the germline V gene. Here the CDR3 reads CASSRGTGGSNTEAFF. The DNA of the CDR3 is TGTGCCAGCTCGAGGGGGACAGGGGGCTCGAACACTGAAGCTTTCTTT.

There are a few counts of this clone. The chain uses TRBV30 and TRBJ1-6; possible D gene TRBD1, 6 bases. Germline values: CDR1 GTSNPN, CDR2 SVGIG (reference sequence). This CDR3 comprises 13 residues. Between the trimmed V and J ends, which lost 3 bases and 7 bases, there was a span of 10 bases. The CDR3 is CAWSDQGNSPLHF. The DNA for the CDR3 is TGTGCCTGGAGCGACCAGGGGAATTCACCCCTCCACTTT.